This TCR beta chain was observed in a study of shared clonotypes between healthy human individuals (dated by TCRdb to between 2020 and 2021). For the wider study: The cohort included a few men and a couple of women between 18 and 49 years of age. For each donor, three plates each were used for CD4 naive and CD4 memory, two plates were used for CD8 naive, and one plate was used for CD8 memory. To estimate repertoire size and how much clonotypes are shared between individuals, the study performed deep sequencing of blood TCR repertoires from a few healthy adults. Libraries were prepared and TCR repertoires were sequenced by different laboratories using diverse techniques, in order to increase sequencing depth and limit assay-specific biases. Between about 0.9 and 8.9 billion PBMCs per donor were obtained by leukapheresis.

Details on this clone: The specificity of this receptor is unknown. No base quality values were provided; no much bigger clone lies one nucleotide off.

Using the deep immunoSEQ assay, multiplex PCR amplified TCR CDR3 regions from genomic DNA. Extracted genomic DNA from each cell subset was spread evenly across all wells of several immunoSEQ 96-well plates, with each plate serving as a replicate. For sorted subsets, approximately 210 ng of genomic DNA, equivalent to roughly 30,000 T cell genomes, went into each replicate PCR. The purified libraries were quantified using a Qubit 3.0 fluorometer, sized with a Bioanalyzer 2100, and then quantified again using the KAPA Library Quantification kit. Every immunoSEQ 96-well plate was sequenced on a separate single-read 150-cycle Illumina NextSeq 550 flow cell. The authors' analysis ran thus. Because the immunoSEQ output held only junctional sequences and lacked quality scores, the filtering could not match the filtering applied to full-length reads. Sequences were annotated with PyIR, a Python wrapper for IgBLAST v1.9, and V/J genes and CDR3 were assigned using IMGT germline references. Reads were removed for weak V/J assignments (E-value above 1e-6), missing CDR3, stop codons, out-of-frame junctions, or ambiguous translated residues. V3J clonotypes were defined by identical inferred V gene, J gene, and CDR3 amino acid sequence. Percentage overlap between repertoires was calculated by dividing the number of shared unique clonotypes by the size of the smaller repertoire. Three approaches were used to assess repertoire richness: RTK rarefaction, the Chao1 estimator, and Recon v2.1 estimates of unobserved clonotypes. Generation probabilities for all TCRbeta clonotypes obtained by the gDNA method from a handful of donors were computed using OLGA. As stored in TCRdb, this immuneACCESS dataset retains in-frame rearrangements with V and J assigned. A fraction of the clones does not appear; measured against another copy, unresolved V genes explain less than half of the discrepancy, and the remainder lacks a known reason. V and J calls and clone size are given by that table; D and trimming were obtained from the DNA. The table for this sample lists approximately 1.9 million clones; roughly 95% of them were counted only once. Of the sample, roughly 1.7% is held by the ten largest clones.

What the study reported, not specific to this receptor: Compared with non-shared clonotypes, clonotypes shared by all four sorted-subset donors had higher generation probabilities. Naive subsets generally had larger estimated clonotype richness than memory subsets. Because the study included a small number of donors, the genetic and exposure-history diversity represented was limited. Pairwise subsampling indicated that sequencing depth was expected to affect the degree of clonotype sharing among donors. Even with the large sequencing depth, rarefaction of the sorted-subset datasets indicated that sequencing was incomplete. Sampling was restricted to blood, and TCR repertoires in tissues likely differ from the TCR repertoires found in blood. About 5% of naive CD4, roughly 3.5% of naive CD8, roughly 2.4% of memory CD4, and over 0.35% of memory CD8 clonotypes were shared across four donors.

Inclusive of the bounding cysteine and phenylalanine, the CDR3 is 15 residues long. The DNA shown is the 45-base CDR3, in frame from base 1. From V the trimming removes 4 bases and from J it removes 10 bases, while the gene matches leave 11 bases of the junction unaccounted for. CDR1 is given as SGDLS and CDR2 as YYNGEE, both from the germline V gene. CD8 naive samples were obtained by positive selection for CCR7 among CD45RO-negative cells, yielding a CD45RA+CCR7+ population from which TemRA cells were excluded. Healthy HIV-negative adults with no recently reported acute infections or vaccinations were included as donors. All donors were Caucasian adults living in Nashville, Tennessee, USA. Blood was obtained by leukapheresis, after which PBMCs were separated by Ficoll-Histopaque density gradient centrifugation and cryopreserved in liquid nitrogen vapor phase. Analytical flow cytometry was used to check the purity and quantity of every magnetically sorted T cell population. Each sorted fraction had its genomic DNA isolated and then quantified by UV absorbance on a Nanodrop 2000c.

This sequence originates from a man between 18 and 29 years old in good health. Some clones in this sample may be carry-over from other donors' samples. The sequence links TRBV9 to TRBJ2-2, with 9 bases aligning to TRBD2. Sequenced input: naive CD8+ T cells from PBMCs. The meaning of the sample's cell subset or site label: CD45RA+CCR7+. The CDR3 reads as follows: CASSLTSGAPPELFF. The DNA sequence follows: TGTGCCAGCAGCTTGACTAGCGGAGCGCCGCCGGAGCTGTTTTTT. Full variable domain (CDR3 extended with the reference TRBV9 and TRBJ2-2 proteins): DSGVTQTPKHLITATGQRVTLRCSPRSGDLSVYWYQQSLDQGLQFLIQYYNGEERAKGNILERFSAQQFPDLHSELNLSSLELGDSALYFCASSLTSGAPPELFFGEGSRLTVL.